What follows are 21 T cell receptor beta chains derived from one specimen sequenced in a study of cytomegalovirus exposure and HLA in healthy donors. The primer mix had 60 Vbeta and 13 Jbeta primers. Libraries were prepared by immunoSEQ multiplex PCR; TCRdb keeps only in-frame clonotypes and omits some of them. The data contain about 260,000 clones, almost 85% of them singletons. The specimen was PBMCs. The source is a woman aged 40 to 55 in good health and CMV-seropositive.

The V gene is TRBV4-3, the J gene TRBJ2-2; a possible D gene is TRBD1 (6 bases). The length of the CDR3 is 16 residues. Per germline, CDR1 LGHNA and CDR2 YSLEER. Trimming took 0 bases from V and 4 from J, leaving 12 bases between them. In DNA form, the CDR3 reads TGCGCCAGCAGCCAAGAAGAACAGGGTCTCACCGGGGAGCTGTTTTTT. This translates into CASSQEEQGLTGELFF.

The V and J genes are TRBV5-1 and TRBJ2-5; D is uncertain. The CDR3 runs 13 residues. The germline V gene encodes CDR1 SGHRS and CDR2 YFSETQ. Trimming pared 1 base from V and 3 bases from J, leaving 7 bases between. DNA for the CDR3: TGCGCCAGCAGCTTGTTAGGAGAAGAGACCCAGTACTTC. This encodes CASSLLGEETQYF.

The chain employs TRBV18 and TRBJ1-4; TRBD1 is a possible D gene (5 bases). In germline, CDR1 is KGHSH, CDR2 LQKENI. This CDR3 spans 15 amino acids. V was cut by 3 bases and J by 0 bases, with 8 bases left in between. CDR3 region: CASSPEGATNEKLFF. The CDR3 DNA is TGTGCCAGCTCACCCGAAGGGGCAACTAATGAAAAACTGTTTTTT.

The gene calls are TRBV19 and TRBJ2-6; D gene ambiguous. Germline-derived CDR1 and CDR2 are LNHDA and SQIVND (reference sequence). This CDR3 has 15 amino acids. V was trimmed by 8 bases and J by 4 bases, leaving 15 bases between them. As DNA, the CDR3 is TGTGCCAGTCGAGGCCAGCTGTCCGGGGCCAACGTCCTGACTTTC. Translated: CASRGQLSGANVLTF. Full variable domain (remainder filled in from reference TRBV19 and TRBJ2-6): DGGITQSPKYLFRKEGQNVTLSCEQNLNHDAMYWYRQDPGQGLRLIYYSQIVNDFQKGDIAEGYSVSREKKESFPLTVTSAQKNPTAFYLCASRGQLSGANVLTFGAGSRLTVL.

V usage is TRBV5-6 and J usage is TRBJ2-7; D ambiguous. Germline V CDR1 and CDR2: SGHDT, YYEEEE. Trimming removed 2 bases from V and 2 bases from J, with 11 bases in between. The length of the CDR3 is 14 residues. The CDR3 DNA is TGTGCCAGCAGCTTCTACGACTCCGCCTACGAGCAGTACTTC. Protein: CASSFYDSAYEQYF.

J is TRBJ2-1 and V is TRBV6-5; D might be TRBD2 (5 bases). V lost 6 bases and J 0 bases, leaving 12 bases between the germline ends. The CDR3 runs to 15 residues. CDR1 MNHEY and CDR2 SVGAGI come from the germline V gene. The CDR3 is CASRPTRDSYNEQFF. As DNA, the CDR3 is TGTGCCAGCAGGCCAACTAGAGACTCCTACAATGAGCAGTTCTTC.

The rearrangement joins TRBV14 to TRBJ2-7; 10 bases fit TRBD1. Germline V gives CDR1 SGHDN, CDR2 FVKESK. The CDR3 has 16 residues. V was pared by 6 bases and J by 4 bases, with 12 bases of the junction left unmatched. The chain's CDR3 is CASRKGGQGSSYEQYF. Here the CDR3 DNA reads TGTGCCAGCAGAAAAGGGGGACAGGGGTCCTCATACGAGCAGTACTTC.

This chain joins TRBV7-3 and TRBJ2-3, with a tentative D call TRBD2 (6 bases). Germline V CDR1 and CDR2: SGHTA, FQGTGA. This CDR3 spans 17 amino acids. Trimming removed 5 bases from V and 1 base from J, with 19 bases in between. The CDR3 is CASSEQVAVIGTDTQYF. The CDR3 DNA sequence: TGTGCCAGCAGCGAACAAGTAGCGGTCATCGGCACAGATACGCAGTATTTT.

This sequence joins TRBV29-1 and TRBJ2-3; a weak D match, TRBD1 (5 bases). Germline CDR1 and CDR2: SQVTM and ANQGSEA. Deletions cut 3 bases from V and 4 bases from J, with 11 bases between. The CDR3 loop spans 13 amino acids. Here the CDR3 reads CSVDKGISDTQYF. As DNA, the CDR3 is TGCAGCGTTGATAAGGGGATCTCAGATACGCAGTATTTT.

This chain uses TRBV5-4 with TRBJ2-7, with D maybe TRBD1 (5 bases). Germline CDR1 is SGHNT and CDR2 is YYREEE (reference sequence). The CDR3 consists of 15 residues. V lost 4 bases to trimming and J lost 2 bases, with 16 bases between them. This CDR3 is CASSPQLDTAYEQYF. CDR3 DNA: TGTGCCAGCAGCCCCCAACTGGACACCGCCTACGAGCAGTACTTC.

V and J are TRBV27 and TRBJ2-2; 7 bases agree with TRBD2. Per the germline V gene, CDR1 is MNHEY and CDR2 is SMNVEV (reference sequence). CDR3 length equals 15 residues. The V gene end was trimmed by 7 bases and the J gene end by 0 bases; junction bases not matched to a gene: 5. CDR3 DNA: TGTGCCAGCACCTCCGGGACTACGAACACCGGGGAGCTGTTTTTT. It specifies CASTSGTTNTGELFF.

This chain connects TRBV21-1 to TRBJ2-5; TRBD2 is the table's D call, not checked against the DNA. TRBV21-1 is noted as a pseudogene. The CDR3 contains 14 residues. In nucleotides, the CDR3 is TGTGCCAGCAACAAGAAGCTAGCGGAAGAGACCCAGTACTTC. Its translation is CASNKKLAEETQYF.

The V call is TRBV4-3, the J call TRBJ2-2, with 8 nucleotides matching TRBD1. Per germline, CDR1 LGHNA and CDR2 YSLEER. The CDR3 is 15 residues long. V dropped 1 base and J dropped 4; count of bases not matched to a gene: 2. The CDR3 DNA reads as TGCGCCAGCAGCCAAGGGACAGGGCCCACCGGGGAGCTGTTTTTT. Its translation is CASSQGTGPTGELFF.

The chain employs TRBV21-1 and TRBJ1-2; the DNA was not used to check the table's D call, TRBD1. TRBV21-1 is deemed a pseudogene. This CDR3 region has 17 residues. CDR3 region: CASSNSDRDLENYGYTF. The CDR3 DNA follows: TGTGCCAGCAGCAATTCCGACAGGGACTTGGAGAACTATGGCTACACCTTC.

The rearrangement uses TRBV2 and TRBJ1-4; D might be TRBD1 (5 bases). Germline-derived CDR1 and CDR2 are SNHLY and FYNNEI. This CDR3 has 13 residues. V was trimmed by 6 bases and J by 8 bases, leaving 13 bases between them. CDR3 DNA sequence: TGTGCCAGCAGCCTAGGGGATAGCGAAAAACTGTTTTTT. Residues: CASSLGDSEKLFF.

This sequence joins TRBV11-2 and TRBJ2-3, with D tentatively TRBD2 (5 bases). The germline gives CDR1 SGHAT, CDR2 FQNNGV. The CDR3 contains 12 residues. Trimming took off 1 base at V and 8 bases at J, with 7 bases between the two ends. CDR3 nucleotides: TGTGCCAGCAGCTTAGCAGGAGGTACGCAGTATTTT. It codes for CASSLAGGTQYF.

The chain links TRBV30 to TRBJ2-5; D unresolved. The CDR3 has 12 residues. The germline CDR1 and CDR2 sequences are GTSNPN and SVGIG (reference sequence). Trimming shortened V by 3 bases and J by 0 bases, and 5 bases separated the two germline ends. The DNA for the CDR3 is TGTGCCTGGAGCCGCGACCAAGAGACCCAGTACTTC. Its translation: CAWSRDQETQYF.

The chain links TRBV4-2 to TRBJ2-1, with TRBD2 as a possible D gene (5 bases). V was trimmed by 0 bases and J by 2 bases, leaving 11 bases between them. There are 16 residues in the CDR3. Germline-derived CDR1 and CDR2 are LGHNA and YNFKEQ. CDR3 DNA: TGTGCCAGCAGCCAAGATCCTAGAGCGGCCTACAATGAGCAGTTCTTC. Translating gives CASSQDPRAAYNEQFF.

The V and J genes are TRBV7-9 and TRBJ2-1; 11 nucleotides match TRBD2. The germline V gene has CDR1 SEHNR and CDR2 FQNEAQ (reference sequence). V shed 6 bases, J shed 7 bases, and the junction held 8 bases outside the gene matches. The CDR3 is 15 amino acids. The CDR3 here is CASRPTSGKINEQFF. The CDR3 bases are TGTGCCAGCAGGCCGACTAGCGGGAAGATTAATGAGCAGTTCTTC.

Regarding this clone: Other DNA sequences from this sample encode an identical CDR3 as well. This rearrangement joins TRBV5-1 to TRBJ2-1, with 12 bases matching TRBD2. The CDR3 loop spans 17 amino acids. CDR1 is SGHRS, CDR2 YFSETQ, per germline. V was pared by 4 bases and J by 0 bases, with 5 bases of the junction left unmatched. The CDR3 DNA is TGCGCCAGCAGCCCGCTGACTAGCGGGAGCTCCTACAATGAGCAGTTCTTC. It specifies CASSPLTSGSSYNEQFF.

The CDR3 spells CASSSSAAGGSGTQYF. CDR3 DNA: TGTGCCAGCAGCTCATCTGCAGCGGGGGGCTCAGGGACCCAGTACTTC. The chain recombines TRBV7-8 with TRBJ2-5, with 9 bases lining up with TRBD2. The CDR3 has 16 amino acids. CDR1 is SGHVS, CDR2 FQNEAQ, per germline. The V segment lost 4 bases and the J segment 7 bases; nucleotides outside the gene matches: 13.